Described below is a single T cell receptor (beta chain) sequence and its context. Its antigen remains unknown. The source of the sample is a study of blood T cells in healthy people across ages. The CDR3 consists of 15 residues. Trimming took 3 bases from V and 1 from J, leaving 13 bases between them. Alongside a J-beta primer mix, a sample-barcoded 5' primer served in a second PCR lasting roughly 6 to 12 cycles. Each cDNA molecule was tagged by a template-switch adaptor that had 12 random nucleotides. TCRdb fed the 5' RACE reads into MiXCR, producing one record per CDR3 protein. The table records fewer than 950,000 distinct CDR3 sequences, about 48% of them present only once. Study-wide findings and caveats: Among long-lived donors, naive CD4+ cells were more numerous and diversity higher than in aged donors. Naive and antigen-experienced cells were not separated, limiting conclusive comparison. Researchers report that TCR beta diversity correlated strongly with naive T cell percentage.

The sequence was obtained from an elderly man in good health. The sequenced sample was blood. V and J are TRBV12-3 or TRBV12-4 and TRBJ2-7; TRBD2 is a possible D gene (7 bases). CDR3 DNA sequence: TGTGCCAGCAGTTTTCGACGGGGGGCGTCCTACGAGCAGTACTTC. Encoded protein: CASSFRRGASYEQYF.